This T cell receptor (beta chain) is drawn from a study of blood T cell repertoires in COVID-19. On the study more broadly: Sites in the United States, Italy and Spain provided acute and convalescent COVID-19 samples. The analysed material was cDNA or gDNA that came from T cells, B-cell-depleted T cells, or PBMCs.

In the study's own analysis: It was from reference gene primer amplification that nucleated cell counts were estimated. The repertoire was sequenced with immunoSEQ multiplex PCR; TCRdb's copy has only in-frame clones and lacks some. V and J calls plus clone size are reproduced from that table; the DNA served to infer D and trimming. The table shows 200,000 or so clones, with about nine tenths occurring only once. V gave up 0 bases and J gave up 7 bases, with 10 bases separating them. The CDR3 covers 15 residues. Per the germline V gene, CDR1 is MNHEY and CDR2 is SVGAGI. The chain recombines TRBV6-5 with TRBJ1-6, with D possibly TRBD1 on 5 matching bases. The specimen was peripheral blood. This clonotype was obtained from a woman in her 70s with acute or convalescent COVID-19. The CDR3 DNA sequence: TGTGCCAGCAGTTACTCAGGGGTTGGCAATTCACCCCTCCACTTT. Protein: CASSYSGVGNSPLHF.